Listed below are T cell receptor beta chains from one sample, sequenced in a study of blood T cell repertoires in COVID-19. Profiling relied on immunoSEQ multiplex PCR, and the TCRdb table lists in-frame clones only, not all of them. The repertoire holds about 190,000 clones, with roughly 90% as singletons. The source material was peripheral blood. The receptor set was obtained from a man aged 50-59 years with acute or convalescent COVID-19. Both conserved end residues are part of each CDR3. D genes are given only for firm matches. A row's size may be missing; if present it is once, few, many or a size class.

v_gene	abundance	j_gene	d_gene	CDR3nt	CDR3aa
TRBV11-2	NA	TRBJ1-4	NA	TGTGCCAGCAGCCCTGGAGGGTCGGGGGGTCGGGTGAGGAGTGAAAAACTGTTTTTT	CASSPGGSGGRVRSEKLFF
TRBV18	NA	TRBJ2-1	TRBD2	TGTGCCAGCTCACCCCGACTGGGTAGCGGGGGGGCGATTGAGCAGTTCTTC	CASSPRLGSGGAIEQFF
TRBV5-1	NA	TRBJ2-5	TRBD1	TGCGCCAGCAGCTCCGGACAGGGGGGCCAAGAGACCCAGTACTTC	CASSSGQGGQETQYF
TRBV2	NA	TRBJ1-5	NA	TGTGCCAGCAAACTCTCCGGACTGTATAGCAATCAGCCCCAGCATTTT	CASKLSGLYSNQPQHF
TRBV6-9	NA	TRBJ2-5	TRBD1	TGTGCCAGCAGTTATTCTTCGGGACAGAAGAAAGAGACCCAGTACTTC	CASSYSSGQKKETQYF
TRBV9	NA	TRBJ1-1	TRBD1	TGTGCCAGCAGCGTAGAATTTTGGGACAGAGCTTTCTTT	CASSVEFWDRAFF
TRBV6-4	NA	TRBJ2-1	TRBD2	TGTGCCAGCAGCCTGACTAGCGGGAGGGGTATGGATGAGCAGTTCTTC	CASSLTSGRGMDEQFF
TRBV7-2	NA	TRBJ2-7	TRBD2	TGTGCCAGCAGCCGGATTCTAGCGGAGAGCTCCTACGAGCAGTACTTC	CASSRILAESSYEQYF
TRBV6-1	NA	TRBJ1-3	NA	TGTGCCAGCAGTGAGAGGGTCGGAAACACCATATATTTT	CASSERVGNTIYF
TRBV9	NA	TRBJ1-6	TRBD1	TGTGCCAGCAGCGTTGGGACCGGGACAGGGCTCAGCTCACCCCTCCACTTT	CASSVGTGTGLSSPLHF
TRBV11-1	NA	TRBJ2-2	TRBD2	TGTGCCAGCAGCTTCCTAGCGGGAGTCGCCGGGGAGCTGTTTTTT	CASSFLAGVAGELFF
TRBV19	NA	TRBJ1-3	NA	TGTGCCAGTATGATCGGACAGTCCGGAAACACCATATATTTT	CASMIGQSGNTIYF
TRBV4-3	NA	TRBJ1-4	NA	TGCGCCAGCAGCCAGGGAGAGGAGGAAAAACTGTTTTTT	CASSQGEEEKLFF
TRBV7-3	NA	TRBJ2-7	TRBD2	TGTGCCAGCAGCCCAGACCCCGTAGCGGGAAGTGAGCAGTACTTC	CASSPDPVAGSEQYF
TRBV27	NA	TRBJ1-5	NA	TGTGCCAGCAGTCCGATGGGGGGAGGAGGTCAGCCCCAGCATTTT	CASSPMGGGGQPQHF
TRBV10-1	few	TRBJ2-2	TRBD2	TGCGCCAGCAGTGCACTAGGGACTAGCGGGAACACCGGGGAGCTGTTTTTT	CASSALGTSGNTGELFF
TRBV27	NA	TRBJ1-5	TRBD1	TGTGCCAGCAGTCCCGGTACAGGGGCCGGCAATCAGCCCCAGCATTTT	CASSPGTGAGNQPQHF
TRBV5-6	once	TRBJ2-6	TRBD1	TGTGCCACCAGAACAAGGGGGCTAGGGGCCAACGTCCTGACTTTC	CATRTRGLGANVLTF
TRBV30	NA	TRBJ2-2	TRBD1	TGTGCCTGGAGTATCTGGGACAGGAGTAACACCGGGGAGCTGTTTTTT	CAWSIWDRSNTGELFF
TRBV19	NA	TRBJ2-6	NA	TGTGCCAGTAGTAGTCCGGGGTCCTCTGGGGCCAACGTCCTGACTTTC	CASSSPGSSGANVLTF
TRBV4-2	NA	TRBJ1-6	TRBD1	TGTGCCAGCAGCCACGACAGGGACAGGACCCTTAATTCACCCCTCCACTTT	CASSHDRDRTLNSPLHF
TRBV10-1	NA	TRBJ2-7	NA	TGCGCCAGCAGTGAGTCGGGGCCATCCGGGCAGTACTTC	CASSESGPSGQYF
TRBV25-1	NA	TRBJ2-1	NA	TGTGCCAGCAGCCCAAGCCCATCTGGGAGGAGTAGTCGGCAGTTCTTC	CASSPSPSGRSSRQFF
TRBV19	NA	TRBJ2-1	TRBD1	TGTGCCAGTCAGAGACAGGGGGCTTCGTACAATGAGCAGTTCTTC	CASQRQGASYNEQFF
TRBV2	NA	TRBJ2-1	TRBD1	TGTGCCAGCAGTGAACAGGGGGTCGTCCTGAATGAGCAGTTCTTC	CASSEQGVVLNEQFF
TRBV3-1/TRBV3-2	NA	TRBJ2-1	NA	TGTGCCAGCAGCCAAGAATATCCGAGCGACCTAGGTAATGAGCAGTTCTTC	CASSQEYPSDLGNEQFF
TRBV19	NA	TRBJ2-1	TRBD1	TGTGCCAGTAGTTCTCCAAGGGGGCTGTTATCCTACAATGAGCAGTTCTTC	CASSSPRGLLSYNEQFF
TRBV29-1	NA	TRBJ2-5	NA	TGCAGCGCCCAGGGGAGCGGTGAGACCCAGTACTTC	CSAQGSGETQYF
TRBV19	NA	TRBJ2-4	NA	TGTGCCAGTAGGAACCCGGGACATATGGACATTCAGTACTTC	CASRNPGHMDIQYF
TRBV7-9	NA	TRBJ2-2	TRBD1	TGTGCCAGCAGCTTAGCGTGGGACAGGGGGCTCCCCGGGGAGCTGTTTTTT	CASSLAWDRGLPGELFF
TRBV4-2	once	TRBJ2-3	TRBD2	TGTGCCAGCCTCTTTAGGCAGGAAATCGAGCGGGGGGTCTGCACAGATACGCAGTATTTT	CASLFRQEIERGVCTDTQYF
TRBV5-6	NA	TRBJ1-3	TRBD1	TGTGCCAGCAGCATGGGACAGGGTCCTGGAAACACCATATATTTT	CASSMGQGPGNTIYF
TRBV20-1	once	TRBJ2-1	NA	TGCAGTGCTACTAACAATGAGCAGTTCTTC	CSATNNEQFF
TRBV21-1	NA	TRBJ1-4	NA	TGTGCCAGCACCCCGCCTTGGGACAGGAGGGCAACTAATGAAAAACTGTTTTTT	CASTPPWDRRATNEKLFF
TRBV7-9	NA	TRBJ2-3	TRBD1	TGTGCCAGCAGCCCAACAGGGGTTGATACGCAGTATTTT	CASSPTGVDTQYF
TRBV6-2/TRBV6-3	NA	TRBJ1-6	NA	TGTGCCAGCAGCCCTCCTTTGTATTCACCCCTCCACTTT	CASSPPLYSPLHF
TRBV27	NA	TRBJ1-2	NA	TGTGCCAGCAGCTCCGGGAGGGTCTATGGCTACACCTTC	CASSSGRVYGYTF
TRBV30	NA	TRBJ1-1	NA	TGTGCCTGGAGACTGGGACTAGAAGCTTTCTTT	CAWRLGLEAFF
TRBV28	NA	TRBJ1-2	TRBD1	TGTGCCAGCAGGGGACCGGGACAGGGGTCGGGAGGCTACACCTTC	CASRGPGQGSGGYTF
TRBV7-6	NA	TRBJ2-1	NA	TGTGCCAGCAGCGCCCTTGGCACCTCCTACAATGAGCAGTTCTTC	CASSALGTSYNEQFF
TRBV27	NA	TRBJ2-3	TRBD1	TGTGCCAGCAGTTTACAGGGGGCCAGAGCAGATACGCAGTATTTT	CASSLQGARADTQYF
TRBV7-2	NA	TRBJ2-3	NA	TGTGCCAGCAGCTTAGGTCTCGGCGGGGATACGCAGTATTTT	CASSLGLGGDTQYF
TRBV20-1	NA	TRBJ2-2	TRBD2	TGCAGTGCTAGTAGCGGGAGAGGCACCGGGGAGCTGTTTTTT	CSASSGRGTGELFF
TRBV7-2	NA	TRBJ2-1	TRBD2	TGTGCCAGCAGCCCATCCGGGACTAGCGGGAGTAATGAGCAGTTCTTC	CASSPSGTSGSNEQFF
TRBV18	NA	TRBJ2-2	NA	TGTGCCAGCTCACCAGGCGGCACCGGGGAGCTGTTTTTT	CASSPGGTGELFF
TRBV9	NA	TRBJ2-6	TRBD1	TGTGCCAGCAGCGGCCGGGACAGGGGTACTGGGGCCAACGTCCTGACTTTC	CASSGRDRGTGANVLTF
TRBV3-1/TRBV3-2	NA	TRBJ2-3	TRBD2	TGTGCCAGCAGCCAAGACCCCAGATCGAGCGGGAATGCGCCAGATACGCAGTATTTT	CASSQDPRSSGNAPDTQYF